The 31 T cell receptor beta chains in this list originate from one sample, sequenced in a study of CXCR3-negative and CXCR3-positive naive CD8 T cells. Study-wide results and caveats: CXCR3-positive naive cells had more hydrophobic TRB CDR3s than CXCR3-negative naive cells.

Their antigens are not known. The libraries of TRB cDNA were prepared using 5' RACE with UMI labels. Reprocessing the 5' RACE reads, TCRdb reports a single entry for every CDR3 protein and omits DNA. The sample includes around 6,800 distinct CDR3 sequences. Sample: naive CXCR3+ CD8+ T cells from blood. Described subset: CD45RO-CCR7+CD27+CD95- naive CD8+ T cells expressing CXCR3 (TNR3+). The receptors stem from a human donor in good health. Some clones in this sample may be carry-over from other donors' samples.

The rearrangement joins TRBV3-1 to TRBJ1-1. The V gene's germline CDR1 is LGHDT and CDR2 YNNKEL (reference sequence). This CDR3 has 15 residues. This CDR3 reads CASSPLMATNTEAFF.

This clonotype ranks as medium-sized in terms of frequency. The CDR3 loop reads CASSYSNEQGGVTEAFF. This chain links TRBV6-6 with TRBJ1-1; TCRdb names TRBD1, which stays unverified in the absence of DNA. Germline CDR1 reads MNHNY; CDR2 reads SVGAGI (reference sequence). The CDR3 is 17 amino acids.

This clonotype is medium-sized by frequency. The chain combines TRBV6-5 with TRBJ2-4; TCRdb reports TRBD1, a call that lacks DNA to check it against. Germline V gene data show CDR1 as MNHEY and CDR2 as SVGAGI. This CDR3 comprises 14 residues. The CDR3 sequence is CASRPQGTKNIQYF.

The genes are TRBV29-1 and TRBJ2-7; checking the TCRdb D call of TRBD2 is not possible without DNA. The CDR3 sequence is 15 residues long. CDR1 and CDR2 from the germline V gene are SQVTM and ANQGSEA. CDR3 loop: CSVEFSGRGSYEQYF.

The chain joins TRBV29-1 to TRBJ2-1; TCRdb's D call of TRBD2 is untestable without DNA. In germline, CDR1 is SQVTM, CDR2 ANQGSEA. CDR3 length equals 14 residues. The CDR3 region is CSAGRRESGNEQFF.

The gene calls are TRBV18 and TRBJ2-5. The CDR3 runs to 13 residues. Germline CDR1 reads KGHSH; CDR2 reads LQKENI. The CDR3 region is CASSPPSEETQYF.

J is TRBJ1-5 and V is TRBV15; TCRdb returns TRBD1, unconfirmable since there is no DNA. The germline gives CDR1 LNHNV, CDR2 YYDKDF (reference sequence). The length of the CDR3 is 15 residues. The CDR3 spells CATSNGTASNQPQHF.

In terms of frequency, this clonotype is medium-sized (0.01 to 0.1%). The chain has TRBV7-8 and TRBJ2-3; lacking DNA, the TRBD2 call made by TCRdb goes unchecked. This CDR3 contains 15 residues. Germline values: CDR1 SGHVS, CDR2 FQNEAQ. The CDR3 sequence is CASSARDYGADTQYF.

According to its frequency, this clonotype is medium-sized. The CDR3 region is CASSKDRVKLTYEQYF. The gene calls are TRBV21-1 and TRBJ2-7. TRBV21-1 is listed as a pseudogene. CDR3 length: 16 residues.

This clonotype is labeled medium-sized based on frequency. The rearrangement joins TRBV7-8 to TRBJ2-1; TCRdb selects TRBD2, and the lack of DNA leaves this call unchecked. The CDR3 is 18 residues long. Germline-derived CDR1 and CDR2 are SGHVS and FQNEAQ. The CDR3 reads CASSLTSAIASSYNEQFF.

The V and J genes are TRBV28 and TRBJ2-2. The CDR3 has 13 residues. Germline lookup yields CDR1 MDHEN and CDR2 SYDVKM. The CDR3 loop is CASSRTYGGELFF.

V usage is TRBV2 and J usage is TRBJ2-5; with no DNA, the TCRdb D assignment of TRBD2 cannot be verified. From germline, CDR1 is SNHLY and CDR2 FYNNEI. The CDR3 spans 14 residues. The CDR3 region is CASSEVGTGETQYF.

CDR3 protein: CASSYSIGNYGYTF. This chain joins TRBV6-5 and TRBJ1-2. This CDR3 is built from 14 residues. Per the germline V gene, CDR1 is MNHEY and CDR2 is SVGAGI.

This clonotype is called medium-sized (0.01 to 0.1%) based on its frequency. The chain links TRBV7-9 to TRBJ2-3; the TCRdb D gene call, TRBD2, has no DNA to confirm it. Germline V lookup: CDR1 SEHNR, CDR2 FQNEAQ (reference sequence). This CDR3 has 15 residues. CDR3 residues: CASSFELAGTDTQYF.

Judged by frequency, this clonotype is medium-sized. This chain links TRBV29-1 with TRBJ1-1; TCRdb outputs TRBD1, but without DNA this stays unchecked. The CDR3 spans 12 residues. Germline CDR1 is SQVTM and CDR2 is ANQGSEA. CDR3 protein: CSVEGDGTEAFF.

In terms of frequency, this clonotype is medium-sized. The CDR3 region is CASSLAGGGDQPQHF. J is TRBJ1-5 and V is TRBV12-3 or TRBV12-4; TCRdb's D call, TRBD1, is unchecked because there is no DNA. CDR3 size: 15 residues.

Considering frequency, this clonotype is medium-sized. This chain connects TRBV27 to TRBJ2-1; TCRdb's D gene call, TRBD1, goes unchecked for lack of DNA. Germline CDR1 and CDR2: MNHEY and SMNVEV (reference sequence). The CDR3 loop spans 14 amino acids. The CDR3 reads CASSYLQGGNEQFF.

The V call is TRBV21-1, the J call TRBJ2-3; checking the TCRdb D call of TRBD1 is not possible without DNA. TRBV21-1 is recorded as a pseudogene. This CDR3 is 16 amino acids long. CDR3 sequence reads: CVSTPGTVRRTDTQYF.

Judged by frequency, this clonotype is medium-sized. V usage is TRBV10-3 and J usage is TRBJ2-3; no DNA is available, so the TRBD2 call from TCRdb remains unchecked. This CDR3 contains 13 residues. Germline assignment: CDR1 ENHRY and CDR2 SYGVKD. This chain's CDR3 is CAIRDPGGPTQYF.

This chain connects TRBV12-3 or TRBV12-4 to TRBJ1-1. The CDR3 covers 13 residues. CDR3 sequence: CATLSLGNTEAFF.

This chain joins TRBV6-2 or TRBV6-3 and TRBJ2-2; TCRdb gives TRBD1 as the D gene, but with no DNA this cannot be confirmed. The CDR3 runs to 15 residues. From germline, CDR1 is MNHEY and CDR2 SVGEGT. CDR3 residues: CASSDRWIETGELFF.

According to its frequency, this clonotype is medium-sized (0.01 to 0.1%). The chain recombines TRBV7-3 with TRBJ1-1. The CDR3 has 13 amino acids. Per the germline V gene, CDR1 is SGHTA and CDR2 is FQGTGA. The chain's CDR3 is CASSLTSSAEAFF.

This clonotype is called medium-sized based on its frequency. The rearrangement joins TRBV7-9 to TRBJ2-2; TCRdb selects TRBD1, and the lack of DNA leaves this call unchecked. Germline loops: CDR1 SEHNR, CDR2 FQNEAQ (reference sequence). CDR3 length: 15 amino acids. CDR3 loop: CASTRSGRRPGELFF.

This clonotype is deemed medium-sized by its frequency. The V and J genes are TRBV5-6 and TRBJ2-1; TCRdb's assignment of TRBD1 cannot be checked, as there is no DNA. The CDR3 has 18 amino acids. Germline CDR1 SGHDT, CDR2 YYEEEE. CDR3 amino acids: CASSLANPTSGGSEEQFF.

Judged by frequency, this clonotype is medium-sized. The chain uses TRBV6-2 or TRBV6-3 and TRBJ2-2; absent DNA, TCRdb's TRBD1 call cannot be checked. Germline V gene lookup returns CDR1 MNHEY and CDR2 SVGEGT. There are 13 residues in the CDR3. The chain's CDR3 is CASSSSPGGELFF.

This clonotype is medium-sized (0.01 to 0.1%) by frequency. The chain recombines TRBV4-1 with TRBJ2-1; TCRdb returns TRBD2, unconfirmable since there is no DNA. Germline V gene lookup returns CDR1 MGHRA and CDR2 YSYEKL. The CDR3 has 13 residues. The CDR3 loop reads CASSHALANEQFF.

This clonotype registers medium-sized (0.01 to 0.1%) by frequency. This rearrangement joins TRBV29-1 to TRBJ2-5; TCRdb's D gene call, TRBD2, goes unchecked for lack of DNA. The CDR3 has 16 residues. CDR1 SQVTM and CDR2 ANQGSEA come from the germline V gene. The CDR3 here is CSVEGGTSGSGETQYF.

This clonotype shows up as medium-sized (0.01 to 0.1%) by frequency. The CDR3 loop is CASSLPGEDTDTQYF. This chain joins TRBV27 and TRBJ2-3; TCRdb proposes TRBD2, but this gene call is untestable without DNA. Germline V gene data show CDR1 as MNHEY and CDR2 as SMNVEV (reference sequence). This CDR3 is built from 15 residues.

By frequency, this clonotype registers medium-sized (0.01 to 0.1%). The chain is built from TRBV9 and TRBJ1-2; TCRdb outputs TRBD1, but without DNA this stays unchecked. Germline-derived CDR1 and CDR2 are SGDLS and YYNGEE. The CDR3 has 14 amino acids. CDR3: CASSVGGGREGYTF.

This clonotype is called medium-sized based on its frequency. The chain is built from TRBV2 and TRBJ2-3. CDR3 length: 11 amino acids. The V gene's germline CDR1 is SNHLY and CDR2 FYNNEI. The CDR3 sequence: CASSESDTQYF.

This clonotype is identified as medium-sized (0.01 to 0.1%) from frequency. This chain uses TRBV7-8 with TRBJ2-3; TCRdb selects TRBD1, and the lack of DNA leaves this call unchecked. Germline CDR1 SGHVS, CDR2 FQNEAQ. CDR3 length: 16 residues. The CDR3 loop reads CASSPSPGQLTDTQYF.